These T cell receptor beta chains were read from a single sample in a study of CD8 T cells in ankylosing spondylitis. In TCRdb, the 5' RACE reads were re-called with MiXCR into one record per CDR3 protein. The table lists 27,000 or so distinct CDR3 sequences, 7.9% of them singletons. The source material was blood. These receptors all come from a male donor with ankylosing spondylitis or in good health (not recorded which). CDR3s include the opening cysteine and the closing phenylalanine or tryptophan. D genes are given only for firm matches. Only some rows state a clone size, as once, few, many or a class for expanded clones.

v_call	clone_size	d_call	j_call	cdr3_aa	cdr3_nt
TRBV6-5	many	-	TRBJ1-2	CASSPNIRDNYGYTF	TGTGCCAGCAGTCCCAACATCAGGGATAACTATGGCTACACCTTC
TRBV28	many	-	TRBJ1-2	CASSLFGDRTTGNGYTF	TGTGCCAGCAGTTTATTCGGAGATAGGACAACAGGAAATGGCTACACCTTC
TRBV25-1	-	-	TRBJ2-2	CASSEYEDKNTGELFF	TGTGCCAGCAGTGAATATGAAGACAAGAACACCGGGGAGCTGTTTTTT
TRBV28	-	TRBD1	TRBJ2-1	CASSLGQGEVWEQFF	TGTGCCAGCAGTCTAGGACAGGGGGAAGTTTGGGAGCAGTTCTTC
TRBV7-9	-	TRBD2	TRBJ2-1	CASSLAPWRGGSYNEQFF	TGTGCCAGCAGCTTAGCCCCATGGCGGGGGGGCTCCTACAATGAGCAGTTCTTC
TRBV5-6	few	TRBD1	TRBJ1-1	CASSLMGQGRTTEAFF	TGTGCCAGCAGCTTGATGGGACAGGGACGGACCACTGAAGCTTTCTTT
TRBV7-6	many	-	TRBJ2-7	CASSLGPGSNEQYF	TGTGCCAGCAGCTTGGGCCCGGGGTCAAACGAGCAGTACTTC
TRBV4-1	many	-	TRBJ2-1	CASSQGQGGTYNEQFF	TGCGCCAGCAGCCAAGGTCAGGGGGGGACCTACAATGAGCAGTTCTTC
TRBV7-9	few	-	TRBJ1-1	CASSFRISSGMNTEAFF	TGTGCCAGCAGCTTTAGGATTTCAAGCGGGATGAACACTGAAGCTTTCTTT
TRBV7-2	many	TRBD2	TRBJ2-1	CASSSSGGNHNEQFF	TGTGCCAGCAGCTCCTCGGGGGGGAATCACAATGAGCAGTTCTTC
TRBV20-1	-	-	TRBJ2-7	CSARGFGEQYF	TGCAGTGCTAGAGGGTTCGGCGAGCAGTACTTC
TRBV4-1	-	TRBD1	TRBJ2-3	CASSQVGQERTDTQYF	TGCGCCAGCAGCCAAGTGGGACAGGAACGCACAGATACGCAGTATTTT
TRBV25-1	few	TRBD2	TRBJ2-1	CASSASASGSNEQFF	TGTGCCAGCAGCGCCTCGGCTAGCGGGAGCAATGAGCAGTTCTTC
TRBV5-1	-	-	TRBJ1-4	CASSLVPGREKLFF	TGCGCCAGCAGCTTGGTTCCGGGCCGTGAAAAACTGTTTTTT
TRBV5-1	-	-	TRBJ2-5	CASSANPQGKETQYF	TGCGCCAGCAGTGCCAACCCACAGGGAAAAGAGACCCAGTACTTC
TRBV7-2	many	-	TRBJ2-1	CASSLSAYSYNEQFF	TGTGCCAGCAGCTTAAGCGCCTACTCCTACAATGAGCAGTTCTTC
TRBV7-2	-	TRBD2	TRBJ2-1	CASSLYATSGNNEQFF	TGTGCCAGCAGCTTGTATGCGACTAGCGGAAACAATGAGCAGTTCTTC
TRBV12-3/TRBV12-4	-	-	TRBJ2-2	CASSLLGTYNTGELFF	TGTGCCAGCAGTTTATTGGGGACTTACAACACCGGGGAGCTGTTTTTT
TRBV9	many	TRBD1	TRBJ1-1	CASSVGQATEAFF	TGTGCCAGCAGCGTCGGACAGGCTACTGAAGCTTTCTTT
TRBV7-2	many	-	TRBJ2-3	CASSLGNRGTDTQYF	TGTGCCAGCAGCTTAGGAAACAGGGGCACAGATACGCAGTATTTT
TRBV7-3	many	-	TRBJ1-1	CASSSTRGTEAFF	TGTGCCAGCAGCTCCACGCGGGGCACTGAAGCTTTCTTT
TRBV5-6	-	-	TRBJ2-3	CASSLAGWGDTQYF	TGTGCCAGCAGCTTGGCAGGTTGGGGAGATACGCAGTATTTT
TRBV29-1	many	TRBD2	TRBJ2-1	CSVEGLAVYNEQFF	TGCAGCGTTGAAGGGCTAGCGGTTTACAATGAGCAGTTCTTC
TRBV10-3	-	-	TRBJ2-7	CAIRRTGDSLGYEQYF	TGTGCCATCAGGCGCACTGGGGACTCCCTCGGATACGAGCAGTACTTC
TRBV7-2	few	-	TRBJ2-3	CASSLLDPSTDTQYF	TGTGCCAGCAGCTTATTAGACCCTAGCACAGATACGCAGTATTTT
TRBV29-1	-	TRBD1	TRBJ1-1	CSVEWGTGNTEAFF	TGCAGCGTTGAATGGGGGACAGGGAACACTGAAGCTTTCTTT
TRBV7-9	-	-	TRBJ2-5	CASSYKETQYF	TGTGCCAGCAGCTATAAGGAGACCCAGTACTTC
TRBV10-3	many	TRBD2	TRBJ2-7	CAIGFAGGSSYEQYF	TGTGCCATCGGGTTTGCGGGAGGCTCCTCCTACGAGCAGTACTTC
TRBV7-3	-	-	TRBJ2-1	CASSLQGTYNEQFF	TGTGCCAGCAGCTTACAGGGGACCTACAATGAGCAGTTCTTC
TRBV29-1	-	TRBD1	TRBJ2-1	CSVKGQGNEQFF	TGCAGCGTGAAGGGACAGGGCAATGAGCAGTTCTTC
TRBV7-2	many	-	TRBJ1-1	CASSSMPNTEAFF	TGTGCCAGCAGCTCCATGCCCAACACTGAAGCTTTCTTT
TRBV6-2/TRBV6-3	many	-	TRBJ2-6	CASNQDSGANVLTF	TGTGCCAGCAACCAGGACTCTGGGGCCAACGTCCTGACTTTC
TRBV5-6	few	-	TRBJ2-3	CASSRGVKGRLTDTQYF	TGTGCCAGCAGCCGAGGGGTTAAGGGGAGGTTGACAGATACGCAGTATTTT
TRBV5-5	medium-sized	-	TRBJ2-6	CASSLDRASSGANVLTF	TGTGCCAGCAGCTTGGACAGGGCTAGCTCTGGGGCCAACGTCCTGACTTTC
TRBV27	few	-	TRBJ1-1	CASSLFGREAFF	TGTGCCAGCAGTTTATTCGGGAGGGAAGCTTTCTTT
TRBV29-1	few	TRBD1	TRBJ1-2	CSVERDRAGGYTF	TGCAGCGTTGAACGGGACAGGGCGGGTGGCTACACCTTC
TRBV28	-	-	TRBJ2-7	CASSPGSLIREQYF	TGTGCCAGCAGTCCCGGGAGCCTGATAAGAGAGCAGTACTTC
TRBV10-3	few	-	TRBJ2-4	CAISEIREGAKNIQYF	TGTGCCATCAGTGAGATAAGGGAAGGGGCCAAAAACATTCAGTACTTC
TRBV4-3	few	TRBD2	TRBJ2-7	CASSPSGSDEQYF	TGCGCCAGCAGCCCCAGCGGGAGCGACGAGCAGTACTTC
TRBV20-1	few	-	TRBJ2-1	CSARTPAGMHEQFF	TGCAGTGCTAGAACCCCCGCAGGTATGCATGAGCAGTTCTTC
TRBV29-1	few	-	TRBJ2-6	CSVENYGRAGANVLTF	TGCAGCGTTGAAAACTACGGACGAGCTGGGGCCAACGTCCTGACTTTC
TRBV20-1	-	TRBD2	TRBJ2-1	CSAREVSGRWNEQFF	TGCAGTGCTAGAGAGGTTAGCGGGAGGTGGAATGAGCAGTTCTTC
TRBV29-1	many	TRBD1	TRBJ2-1	CSAGQGTGQFF	TGCAGCGCCGGACAGGGGACGGGGCAGTTCTTC
TRBV6-2/TRBV6-3	many	TRBD2	TRBJ2-3	CASTSSGRETDTQYF	TGTGCCAGCACCTCTAGCGGGAGAGAAACAGATACGCAGTATTTT
TRBV7-2	many	TRBD2	TRBJ2-3	CASSLRGTSGRPDTQYF	TGTGCCAGCAGCTTACGGGGGACTAGCGGGAGGCCAGATACGCAGTATTTT
TRBV5-5	many	-	TRBJ2-2	CASSLGVGANTGELFF	TGTGCCAGCAGCTTGGGAGTCGGGGCGAACACCGGGGAGCTGTTTTTT
TRBV20-1	-	-	TRBJ2-4	CSAPRGVGNIQYF	TGCAGTGCCCCTCGGGGTGTTGGGAACATTCAGTACTTC
TRBV6-5	few	-	TRBJ2-1	CASSYWQGEQFF	TGTGCCAGCAGTTACTGGCAGGGTGAGCAGTTCTTC
TRBV29-1	-	-	TRBJ2-2	CSADGRFF	TGCAGCGCGGATGGACGGTTTTTT
TRBV7-6	many	-	TRBJ2-7	CASSFRHGSPYEQYF	TGTGCCAGCAGCTTCCGCCATGGATCTCCCTACGAGCAGTACTTC
TRBV5-1	few	-	TRBJ2-1	CASSLRGGIEQFF	TGCGCCAGCAGCTTGAGAGGGGGTATTGAGCAGTTCTTC
TRBV30	many	-	TRBJ1-1	CAWTPRVDTEAFF	TGTGCCTGGACCCCCAGGGTGGACACTGAAGCTTTCTTT
TRBV10-3	few	-	TRBJ2-3	CAISEWGGRTDTQYF	TGTGCCATCAGTGAATGGGGGGGGCGGACAGATACGCAGTATTTT